These 16 T cell receptor beta chains share one sample of origin, sequenced in a study of breast tumors, draining lymph nodes, adjacent tissues. TCRdb redid the calling of the multiplex PCR reads with MiXCR, one entry per CDR3 protein. This repertoire shows 14,000 to 15,000 distinct CDR3 sequences, 47% found once; its top ten account for around 30%. Sequencing input: tumor-adjacent breast tissue. These TCRs come from a female donor with breast cancer. Some clones in this sample may be carry-over from other donors' samples.

For this clonotype: The junction departs from germline at one end; a sequencing error may be responsible. The V gene is TRBV2, the J gene TRBJ2-1; no definite D call. Germline assignment: CDR1 SNHLY and CDR2 FYNNEI. The CDR3 loop spans 15 amino acids. The CDR3 sequence: CASSGLLSSYSEQLF. CDR3 nucleotides: TGTGCCAGCAGTGGACTGCTCAGCTCCTACAGTGAGCAGCTCTTC.

This clonotype has just a few counts. With a much larger clone just one base away, this may be a read error. J is TRBJ1-1 and V is TRBV12-3 or TRBV12-4, with D hard to call. There are 11 residues in the CDR3. V lost 7 bases and J lost 5, with 8 bases in between. The CDR3 loop is CASNNGTEAFF. Here the CDR3 DNA reads TGTGCCAGCAATAACGGGACTGAAGCTTTCTTT.

This sequence joins TRBV5-1 and TRBJ2-5, with 7 bases that match TRBD1. J lost 5 bases, V lost 6 bases, and 10 bases had no gene match. This CDR3 has 14 amino acids. Germline loops: CDR1 SGHRS, CDR2 YFSETQ. The CDR3 DNA reads as TGCGCCAGCACCCCTTTTACAGGGGCGGAGACCCAGTACTTC. The encoded protein is CASTPFTGAETQYF. The whole variable domain, filled in from reference TRBV5-1 and TRBJ2-5, reads KAGVTQTPRYLIKTRGQQVTLSCSPISGHRSVSWYQQTPGQGLQFLFEYFSETQRNKGNFPGRFSGRQFSNSRSEMNVSTLELGDSALYLCASTPFTGAETQYFGPGTRLLVL.

On this clonotype itself: This could be a read error, since a much larger clone is one nucleotide away. The chain recombines TRBV4-3 with TRBJ1-1; maybe TRBD1 (5 bases). This CDR3 region has 14 residues. The V gene lost 4 bases and the J gene lost 6 bases, with 15 bases spanning the gap. Germline V gene data show CDR1 as LGHNA and CDR2 as YSLEER. The CDR3 region is CASSLGVLDAEAFF. CDR3 nucleotides: TGCGCCAGCAGCCTGGGGGTGTTGGACGCTGAAGCTTTCTTT.

This chain connects TRBV9 to TRBJ2-1, with D unresolved. The CDR3 is 12 residues long. The germline gives CDR1 SGDLS, CDR2 YYNGEE. The ends were cut back, 3 bases at V and 8 bases at J, with 9 bases in the middle. CDR3 in DNA: TGTGCCAGCAGCGGACTCCGAGATGAGCAGTTCTTC. The encoded protein is CASSGLRDEQFF.

The table lists this clonotype with many counts. The CDR3 protein is CASSPRDRGNNQPQHF. In DNA, the CDR3 is TGTGCCAGCAGCCCTCGGGACAGGGGAAACAATCAGCCCCAGCATTTT. J is TRBJ1-5 and V is TRBV6-5; the match to TRBD1 covers 10 bases. The length of the CDR3 is 16 residues. Per the germline V gene, CDR1 is MNHEY and CDR2 is SVGAGI. V lost 6 bases to trimming and J lost 3 bases; unmatched junction nucleotides: 8.

This clonotype occurred many times. The J gene is TRBJ1-6, the V gene TRBV5-6, with a tentative D call TRBD1 (6 bases). The CDR3 runs 15 residues. Germline V CDR1 and CDR2: SGHDT, YYEEEE. The germline V and J ends were trimmed by 4 bases and 9 bases, with 17 bases remaining between them. This CDR3 reads CASSLEGGRGSPLHF. CDR3 nucleotides: TGTGCCAGCAGCCTTGAGGGGGGTCGGGGTTCACCCCTCCACTTT.

This clonotype was observed many times. This rearrangement joins TRBV29-1 to TRBJ1-2, with TRBD1 identical over 9 bases. There are 12 residues in the CDR3. Germline trimming cut 3 bases from V and 7 bases from J; bases unmatched to any gene: 3. Looked up from germline, CDR1 is SQVTM and CDR2 is ANQGSEA. CDR3 protein: CSVDDRGSGYTF. The CDR3, as DNA: TGCAGCGTTGATGACAGGGGGTCTGGCTACACCTTC.

This clonotype was recorded many times. The chain couples TRBV15 to TRBJ2-3; 7 nucleotides match TRBD2. The length of the CDR3 is 18 residues. Germline V gives CDR1 LNHNV, CDR2 YYDKDF (reference sequence). V lost 0 bases, J lost 2 bases, and 11 bases stayed unmatched. The CDR3 nucleotides are TGTGCCACCAGCAGAGATTCCGGGGGGTTAGGCACCACAGATACGCAGTATTTT. It is translated as CATSRDSGGLGTTDTQYF.

The sample holds one count of this clonotype. As the CDR3 is not closed by the conserved phenylalanine or tryptophan, this likely results from a read error. The limits of the CDR3 on the DNA are not certain, so only TCRdb's listed CDR3 is given. The chain recombines TRBV14 with TRBJ2-5; TRBD1 is the table's D call and was not checked against the DNA. Including both end residues, the CDR3 is 17 amino acids long. Germline V gene sequence: CDR1 SGHDN, CDR2 FVKESK. This CDR3 is CASSHVGQGYYGYTFGS.

This clonotype was found many times. V gene TRBV20-1 combines with J gene TRBJ2-7, with D unclear. The CDR3 covers 14 residues. Trimming took off 5 bases at V and 4 bases at J, with 18 bases between the two ends. Germline CDR1 DFQATT, CDR2 SNEGSKA (reference sequence). Written as DNA, the CDR3 is TGCAGTGCTGTTGGGCGGTCCCCCTCTTACGAGCAGTACTTC. Translating gives CSAVGRSPSYEQYF.

The rearrangement uses TRBV7-9 and TRBJ2-7; 12 bases match TRBD1. The CDR3 runs 13 residues. Unmatched junction bases numbered 6, after V lost 8 bases and J lost 7 bases. From germline, CDR1 is SEHNR and CDR2 FQNEAQ (reference sequence). The CDR3, as DNA: TGTGCCAGCGGGGGACAGGGGGCGCGGGAGCAGTACTTC. It translates to CASGGQGAREQYF.

This clonotype was seen ten or more times. The junction and the germline gene differ at one end; a read error may be behind it. The chain is built from TRBV6-5 and TRBJ1-6; D is possibly TRBD1 (5 bases). CDR3 length: 15 residues. CDR1 and CDR2 from the germline V gene are MNHEY and SVGAGI. DNA for the CDR3: TGTGCCAGCAGTCACTCCGGACAATATAATTCACCCCTCCACTTT. Translated: CASSHSGQYNSPLHF.

The V and J genes are TRBV12-3 or TRBV12-4 and TRBJ1-4; TRBD1 matches at 8 bases. CDR3 length: 16 amino acids. The V gene end was trimmed by 5 bases and the J gene end by 8 bases; junction bases not matched to a gene: 13. This chain's CDR3 is CASSLISGTGNEKLFF. CDR3 sequence (DNA): TGTGCCAGCAGTCTAATTTCCGGGACAGGTAACGAAAAACTGTTTTTT.

This clonotype was counted at least ten times. The chain uses TRBV6-5 and TRBJ2-1; TRBD1 agrees at 9 bases. The junction had 10 bases not matched to a gene; V was cut back by 6 bases and J by 7 bases. CDR1 and CDR2 (germline): MNHEY, SVGAGI. The CDR3 extends over 15 amino acids. The CDR3 DNA reads as TGTGCCAGCAGCCTCTCCGGGACAGGGCCTAATGAGCAGTTCTTC. It specifies CASSLSGTGPNEQFF.

The chain joins TRBV9 to TRBJ2-1, with a weak D call TRBD1 (6 bases). The CDR3 runs 15 residues. Germline loops: CDR1 SGDLS, CDR2 YYNGEE. Trimming removed 1 base at V and 11 bases at J, with 19 bases between. CDR3 region: CASSVRLGGLSKQFF. The CDR3 DNA follows: TGTGCCAGCAGCGTAAGGCTAGGGGGTCTTTCCAAGCAGTTCTTC.